This T cell receptor (beta chain) was identified during a study of shared clonotypes between healthy human individuals (dated by TCRdb to about 2020). About the study as a whole: A few men and two women, aged 18 to 49 years, made up the cohort. Libraries were prepared and TCR repertoires were sequenced by different laboratories using diverse techniques, in order to increase sequencing depth and limit assay-specific biases. For each donor, CD4 naive and CD4 memory were each run on three plates, CD8 naive on two plates, and CD8 memory on one plate. To estimate repertoire size and how much clonotype sharing occurs between individuals, the study deeply sequenced the blood TCR repertoires of five healthy adults. Per donor, leukapheresis produced somewhere between about 0.85 and 10 billion PBMCs.

General study outcomes and caveats: Pairwise subsampling led to the expectation that sequencing depth would affect the degree of clonotype sharing among donors. Across four donors, approximately 5% of naive CD4, roughly 3.5% of naive CD8, about 2.3% of memory CD4, and 0.3% to 0.45% of memory CD8 clonotypes were shared. Estimated clonotype richness was generally larger for naive than for memory subsets. Compared with non-shared clonotypes, clonotypes shared by all four sorted-subset donors had higher generation probabilities. Because the study included a small number of donors, the genetic and exposure-history diversity represented was limited. Sampling was limited to blood, and TCR repertoires in tissue likely differ from TCR repertoires in blood. Incomplete sequencing was indicated by rarefaction of sorted-subset datasets, despite the large sequencing depth.

From a lookup of the germline V gene (reference sequence), CDR1 and CDR2 are GTSNPN and SVGIG. Reading from cysteine to phenylalanine, the CDR3 counts 12 amino acids. The CDR3 DNA has 36 bases and is translated from base 1. V is shortened by 3 bases, J by 11 bases, and the region joining them spans 16 bases. In regard to this clone: It lacks a known antigen. No qualities accompany the bases; no much larger clone lies one base away.

The donors were healthy, HIV-negative adults with no recently reported acute infections or vaccinations. All donors were Caucasian adults living in Nashville, Tennessee, USA. CD4+ T cells were enriched by magnetic negative selection; naive cells were then positively selected on CD45RA, and the negative fraction formed the memory subset. After blood collection by leukapheresis, PBMCs were isolated using Ficoll-Histopaque density gradient centrifugation and then cryopreserved in the vapor phase of liquid nitrogen. Purity and quantity of every magnetically sorted T cell population were checked by analytical flow cytometry. Genomic DNA was isolated from each sorted fraction and quantified by UV absorbance on a Nanodrop 2000c. Using the deep immunoSEQ assay, multiplex PCR amplified TCR CDR3 regions from genomic DNA. Extracted genomic DNA from each cell subset was spread evenly across all wells of several immunoSEQ 96-well plates, with each plate serving as a replicate. For sorted subsets, 150 to 250 ng of genomic DNA, equivalent to 30,000 or so T cell genomes, went into each replicate PCR. The purified libraries were quantified using a Qubit 3.0 fluorometer, sized with a Bioanalyzer 2100, and then quantified again using the KAPA Library Quantification kit. Every immunoSEQ 96-well plate was sequenced on a separate single-read 150-cycle Illumina NextSeq 550 flow cell. For the original study's pipeline: Because the immunoSEQ output held only junctional sequences and lacked quality scores, the filtering could not match the filtering applied to full-length reads. Sequences were annotated with PyIR, a Python wrapper for IgBLAST v1.9, using IMGT germline references to assign V/J genes and CDR3. Reads were removed for weak V/J assignments (E-value above 1e-6), missing CDR3, stop codons, out-of-frame junctions, or ambiguous translated residues. V3J clonotypes were defined by identical inferred V gene, J gene, and CDR3 amino acid sequence. To compute the percentage overlap between repertoires, the number of shared unique clonotypes was divided by the size of the smaller repertoire. Repertoire richness was assessed with RTK rarefaction, the Chao1 estimator, and Recon v2.1 estimates of unobserved clonotypes. OLGA was used to compute generation probabilities for all TCRbeta clonotypes that the gDNA method yielded from several donors. As stored in TCRdb, this immuneACCESS dataset retains in-frame rearrangements with V and J assigned. A fraction of the clones does not appear; measured against another copy, unresolved V genes explain less than half of the discrepancy, and the remainder lacks a known reason. Clone size and the V and J calls come from that table; the DNA yielded D and trimming. The sample table holds 850,000 to 1,200,000 clones, of which approximately 72% were seen once. The ten largest clones take up approximately 1.3% of the sample.

The chain is assembled from TRBV30 and TRBJ1-1, with the D gene not clear enough to name. Sequenced sample: memory CD4+ T cells sorted from blood. The sample's cell subset or site label, decoded: CD45RA-negative fraction. The sequence was obtained from a man aged 18 to 29 in good health. The CDR3 amino acid sequence is: CAWSKGSLGAFF. The DNA sequence is given as TGTGCCTGGAGCAAGGGAAGCTTGGGCGCTTTCTTT.